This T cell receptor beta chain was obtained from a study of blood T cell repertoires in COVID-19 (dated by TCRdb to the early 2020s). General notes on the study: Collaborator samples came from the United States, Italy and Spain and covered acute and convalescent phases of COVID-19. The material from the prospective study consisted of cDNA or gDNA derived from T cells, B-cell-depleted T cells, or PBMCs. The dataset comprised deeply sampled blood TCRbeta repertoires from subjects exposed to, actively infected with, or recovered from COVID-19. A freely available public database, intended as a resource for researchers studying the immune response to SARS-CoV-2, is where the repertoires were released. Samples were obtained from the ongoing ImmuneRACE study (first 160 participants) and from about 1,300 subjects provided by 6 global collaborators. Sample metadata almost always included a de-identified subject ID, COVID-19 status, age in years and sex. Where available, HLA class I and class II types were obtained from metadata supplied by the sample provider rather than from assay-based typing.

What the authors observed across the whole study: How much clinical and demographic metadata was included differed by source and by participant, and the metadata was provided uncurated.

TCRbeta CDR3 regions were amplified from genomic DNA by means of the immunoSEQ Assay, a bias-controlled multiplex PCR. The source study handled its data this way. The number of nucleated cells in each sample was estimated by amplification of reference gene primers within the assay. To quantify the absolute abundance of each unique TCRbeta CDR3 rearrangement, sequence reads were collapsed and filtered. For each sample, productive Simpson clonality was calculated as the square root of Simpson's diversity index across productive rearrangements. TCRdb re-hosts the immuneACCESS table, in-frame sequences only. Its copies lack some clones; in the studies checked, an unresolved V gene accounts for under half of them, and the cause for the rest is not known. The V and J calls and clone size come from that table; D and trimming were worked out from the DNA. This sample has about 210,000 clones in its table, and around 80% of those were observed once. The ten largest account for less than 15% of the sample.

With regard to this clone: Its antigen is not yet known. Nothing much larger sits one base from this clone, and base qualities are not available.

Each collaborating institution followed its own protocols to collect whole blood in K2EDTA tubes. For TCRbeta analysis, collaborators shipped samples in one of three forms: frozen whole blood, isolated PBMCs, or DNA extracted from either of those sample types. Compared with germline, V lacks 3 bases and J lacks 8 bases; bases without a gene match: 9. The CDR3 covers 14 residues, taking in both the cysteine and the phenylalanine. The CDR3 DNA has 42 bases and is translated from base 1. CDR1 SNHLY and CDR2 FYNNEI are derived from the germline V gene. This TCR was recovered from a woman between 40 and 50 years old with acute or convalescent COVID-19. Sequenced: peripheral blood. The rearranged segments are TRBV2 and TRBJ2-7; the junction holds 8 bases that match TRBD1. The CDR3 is CASSEGDRPGKQYF. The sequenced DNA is TGTGCCAGCAGTGAGGGGGACAGGCCAGGGAAGCAGTACTTC.